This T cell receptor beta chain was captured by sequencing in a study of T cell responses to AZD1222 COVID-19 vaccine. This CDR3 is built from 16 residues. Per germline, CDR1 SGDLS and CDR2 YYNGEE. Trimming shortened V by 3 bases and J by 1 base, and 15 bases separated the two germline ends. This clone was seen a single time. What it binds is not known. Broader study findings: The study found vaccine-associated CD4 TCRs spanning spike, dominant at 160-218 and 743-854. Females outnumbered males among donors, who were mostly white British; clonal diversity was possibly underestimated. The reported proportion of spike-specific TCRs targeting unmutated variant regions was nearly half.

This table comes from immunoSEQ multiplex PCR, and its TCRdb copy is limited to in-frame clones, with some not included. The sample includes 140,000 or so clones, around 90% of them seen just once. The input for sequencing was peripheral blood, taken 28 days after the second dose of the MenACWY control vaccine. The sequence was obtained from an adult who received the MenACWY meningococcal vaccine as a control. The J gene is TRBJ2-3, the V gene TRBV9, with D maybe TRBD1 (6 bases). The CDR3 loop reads CASSEGVGRGTDTQYF. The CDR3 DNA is TGTGCCAGCAGCGAGGGGGTGGGGCGGGGCACAGATACGCAGTATTTT.